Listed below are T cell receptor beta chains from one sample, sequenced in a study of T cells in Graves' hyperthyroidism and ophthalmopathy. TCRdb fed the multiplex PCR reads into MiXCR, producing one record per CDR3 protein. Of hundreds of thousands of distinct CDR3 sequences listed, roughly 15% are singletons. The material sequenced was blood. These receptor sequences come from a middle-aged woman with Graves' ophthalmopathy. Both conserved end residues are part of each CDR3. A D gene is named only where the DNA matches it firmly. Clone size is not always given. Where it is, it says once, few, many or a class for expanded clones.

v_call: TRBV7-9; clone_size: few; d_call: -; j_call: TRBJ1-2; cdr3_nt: TGTGCCAGCAGCTTAGGGGGGGACCTACAATATGGCTACACCTTC; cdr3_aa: CASSLGGDLQYGYTF
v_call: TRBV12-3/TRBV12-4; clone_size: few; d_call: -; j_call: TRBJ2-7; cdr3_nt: TGTGCCAGCAGTTTAGTGGCGGGAGAGCAGTACTTC; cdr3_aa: CASSLVAGEQYF
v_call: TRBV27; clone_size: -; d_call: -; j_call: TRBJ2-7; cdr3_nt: TGTGCCAGCAGTTTATCTTATACGGGAGTCTACGAGCAGTACTTC; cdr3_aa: CASSLSYTGVYEQYF
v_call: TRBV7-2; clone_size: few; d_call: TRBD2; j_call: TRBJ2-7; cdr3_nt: TGTGCCAGCAGCTTGGGACTAGCGGGAAACTACGAGCAGTACTTC; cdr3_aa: CASSLGLAGNYEQYF
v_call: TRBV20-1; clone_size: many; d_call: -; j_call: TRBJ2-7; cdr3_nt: TGCAGTGCTAGGTTTGGGGACACGGTCCAGTACTTC; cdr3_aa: CSARFGDTVQYF
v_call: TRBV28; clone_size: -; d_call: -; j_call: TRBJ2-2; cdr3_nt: TGTGCCAGCAGTCACGGGACCCAACCTGGCAAGCTGTTTTTT; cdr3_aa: CASSHGTQPGKLFF
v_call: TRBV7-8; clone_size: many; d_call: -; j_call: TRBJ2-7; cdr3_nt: TGTGCCAGCAGCCCAAGGTATGCAGGGGATACCTACGAGCAGTACTTC; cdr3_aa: CASSPRYAGDTYEQYF
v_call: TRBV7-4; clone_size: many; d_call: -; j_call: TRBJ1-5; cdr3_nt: TGTGCCAGCAGCTTGGACAGCGGTGATCAGCCCCAGCATTTT; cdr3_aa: CASSLDSGDQPQHF
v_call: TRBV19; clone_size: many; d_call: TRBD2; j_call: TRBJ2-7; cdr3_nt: TGTGCCAGTAGTATTTTCGGGGGGTTCGAGGGATACGAGCAGTACTTC; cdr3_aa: CASSIFGGFEGYEQYF
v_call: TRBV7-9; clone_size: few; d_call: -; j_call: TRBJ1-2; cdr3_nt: TGTGCCAGCAGCCCGGGTGGGGGGCTCTATGGCTACACCTTC; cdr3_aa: CASSPGGGLYGYTF
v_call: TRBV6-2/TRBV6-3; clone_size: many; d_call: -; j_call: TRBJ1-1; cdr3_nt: TGTGCCAGCAGTTACTCAAGGGGGGTGAGGAACACTGAAGCTTTCTTT; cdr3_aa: CASSYSRGVRNTEAFF
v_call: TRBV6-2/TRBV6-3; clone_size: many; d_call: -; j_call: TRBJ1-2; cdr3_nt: TGTGCCAGCAGTTTGGACCAGGAAGGCTACACCTTC; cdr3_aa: CASSLDQEGYTF
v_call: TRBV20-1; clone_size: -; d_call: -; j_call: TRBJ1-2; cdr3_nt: TGCAGTGCTCCAGACGGGGGGTATGGCTACACCTTC; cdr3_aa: CSAPDGGYGYTF
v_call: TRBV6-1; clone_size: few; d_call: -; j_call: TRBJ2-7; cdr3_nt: TGTGCCAGCCATCCTAGCCGAAATTACGAGCAGTACTTC; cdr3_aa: CASHPSRNYEQYF
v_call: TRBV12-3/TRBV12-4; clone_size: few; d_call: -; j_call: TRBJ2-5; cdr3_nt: TGTGCCAGCAGGCTTCGTCTTGAGACCCAGTACTTC; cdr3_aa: CASRLRLETQYF
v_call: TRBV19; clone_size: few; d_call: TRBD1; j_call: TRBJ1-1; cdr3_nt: TGTGCCAGTAGCAACCCGGGACAGGGAGGCACTGAAGCTTTCTTT; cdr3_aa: CASSNPGQGGTEAFF
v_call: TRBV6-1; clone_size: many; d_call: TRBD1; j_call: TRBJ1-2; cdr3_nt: TGTGCCAGCAGATCCGGACAGGGAGCTAACTATGGCTACACCTTC; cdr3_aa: CASRSGQGANYGYTF
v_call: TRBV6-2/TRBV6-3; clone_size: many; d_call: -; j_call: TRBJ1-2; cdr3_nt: TGTGCCAGCAGAGCAAACTATGGCTACACCTTC; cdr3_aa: CASRANYGYTF
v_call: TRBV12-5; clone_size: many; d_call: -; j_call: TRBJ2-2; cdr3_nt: TGTGCTAGTGCCCCAGCCGGCAGGGTTGGTACCGGGGAGCTGTTTTTT; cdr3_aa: CASAPAGRVGTGELFF
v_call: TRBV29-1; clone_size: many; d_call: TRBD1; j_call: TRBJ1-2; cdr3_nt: TGCAGCGCTGGACAGGGGAGGAACTTTGGCTACACCTTC; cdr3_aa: CSAGQGRNFGYTF
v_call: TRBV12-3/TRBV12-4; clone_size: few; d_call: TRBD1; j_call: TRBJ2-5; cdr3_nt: TGTGCCAGCAGTTTAGGACAGGGCCATCATGAGACCCCGTACTTC; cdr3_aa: CASSLGQGHHETPYF
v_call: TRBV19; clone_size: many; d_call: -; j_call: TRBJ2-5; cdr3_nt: TGTGCCAGTAGTATGTATGGAGAGACCCAGTACTTC; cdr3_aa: CASSMYGETQYF
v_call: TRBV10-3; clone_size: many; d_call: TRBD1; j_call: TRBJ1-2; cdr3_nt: TGTGCCATCAGCGTAGACAGGGAGTCTGGCTACACCTTC; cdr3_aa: CAISVDRESGYTF
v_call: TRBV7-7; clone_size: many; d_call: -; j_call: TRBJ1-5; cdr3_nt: TGTGCTAGCAGCCCCACCGAAAACAATCAGCCCCAGCATTTT; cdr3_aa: CASSPTENNQPQHF
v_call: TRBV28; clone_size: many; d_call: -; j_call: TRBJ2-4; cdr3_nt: TGTGCCAGCACCGACATAGTCGGGGCGTCCGAACTAGCCAAAAACATTCAGTACTTC; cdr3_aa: CASTDIVGASELAKNIQYF
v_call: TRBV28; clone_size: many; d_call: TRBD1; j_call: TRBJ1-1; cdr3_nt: TGTGCCAGCTTCTGGAGGGGGCGGTTCACTGAAGCTTTCTTT; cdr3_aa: CASFWRGRFTEAFF
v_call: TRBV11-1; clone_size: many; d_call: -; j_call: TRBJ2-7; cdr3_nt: TGTGCCAGCAGCTTCTCCGGAGTTGGCTACGAGCAGTACTTC; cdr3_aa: CASSFSGVGYEQYF
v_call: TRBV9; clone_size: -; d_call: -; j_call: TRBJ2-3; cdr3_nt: TGTGCCAGCAGCGTAGGGGGTGAGGCAGATACGCAGTATTTT; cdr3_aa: CASSVGGEADTQYF
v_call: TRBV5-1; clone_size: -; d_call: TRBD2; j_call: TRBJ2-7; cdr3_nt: TGCGCCAGCAGCCCGGGACTAGCGGGAGGCCTAAGGGGCTCCTACGAGCAGTACTTC; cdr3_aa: CASSPGLAGGLRGSYEQYF
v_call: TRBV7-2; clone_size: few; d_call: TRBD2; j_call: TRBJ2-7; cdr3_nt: TGTGCCAGCGGAACTAGCGCCTCCTACGAGCAGTACTTC; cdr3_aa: CASGTSASYEQYF
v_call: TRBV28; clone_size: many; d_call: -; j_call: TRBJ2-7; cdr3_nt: TGTGCCAGCAGTTCCCCTGGTCAATCCCCTTACGAGCAGTACTTC; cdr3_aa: CASSSPGQSPYEQYF
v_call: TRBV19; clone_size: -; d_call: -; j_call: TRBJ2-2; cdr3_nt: TGTGCCAGTAGTATAGCGGTGGCCGGGGAGCTGTTTTTT; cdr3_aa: CASSIAVAGELFF
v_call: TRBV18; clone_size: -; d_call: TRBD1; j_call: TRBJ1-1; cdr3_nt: TGTGCCAGCTCACCACAAGGGACAGCCATGAACACTGAAGCTTTCTTT; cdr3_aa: CASSPQGTAMNTEAFF
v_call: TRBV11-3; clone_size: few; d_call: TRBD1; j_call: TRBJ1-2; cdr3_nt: TGTGCCAGCAGCGCCCGACAGGGTACTGGTGGCTACACCTTC; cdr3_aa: CASSARQGTGGYTF
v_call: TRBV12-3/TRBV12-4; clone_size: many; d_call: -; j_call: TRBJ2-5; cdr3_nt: TGTGCCAGCAGTTCGGGGTCCGGGACCCAGTACTTC; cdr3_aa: CASSSGSGTQYF
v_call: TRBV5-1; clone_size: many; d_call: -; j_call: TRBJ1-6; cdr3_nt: TGCGCCAGCAGCTTGCTAACGGATTCACCCCTCCACTTT; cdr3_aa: CASSLLTDSPLHF
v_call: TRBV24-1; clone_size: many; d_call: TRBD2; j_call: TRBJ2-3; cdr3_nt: TGTGCCACCACTCCTCTAGCGGGAGGGCCCTTGTATTTT; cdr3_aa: CATTPLAGGPLYF
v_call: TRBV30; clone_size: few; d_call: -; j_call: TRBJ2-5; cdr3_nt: TGTGCCTGGGGTCTTGGGATAAGCGAGACCCAGTACTTC; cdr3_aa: CAWGLGISETQYF
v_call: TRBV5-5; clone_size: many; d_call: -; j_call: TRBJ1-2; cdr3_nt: TGTGCCAGCAGCTTGTACGAGAGTAACTATGGCTACACCTTC; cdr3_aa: CASSLYESNYGYTF
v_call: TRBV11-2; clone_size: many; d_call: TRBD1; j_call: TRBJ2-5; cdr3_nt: TGTGCCACCAACAGGGGCAGAGAGACCCAGTACTTC; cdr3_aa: CATNRGRETQYF
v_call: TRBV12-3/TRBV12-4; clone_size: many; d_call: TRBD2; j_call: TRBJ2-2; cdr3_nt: TGTGCCAGCAGCCGACTAGCGGGAGTAGATACCGGGGAGCTGTTTTTT; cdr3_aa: CASSRLAGVDTGELFF
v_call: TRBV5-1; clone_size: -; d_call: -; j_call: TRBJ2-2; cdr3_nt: TGCGCCAGCAGTGTAACCGGGACCACAACCACCGGGGAGCTGTTTTTT; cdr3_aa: CASSVTGTTTTGELFF
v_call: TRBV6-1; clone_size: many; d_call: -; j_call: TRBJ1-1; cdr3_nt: TGTGCCAGCACCGAAGGGAATTTGAACACTGAAGCTTTCTTT; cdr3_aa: CASTEGNLNTEAFF
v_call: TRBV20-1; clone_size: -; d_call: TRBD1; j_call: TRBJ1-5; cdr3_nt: TGCAGTGCGAAACCGGGACAGGGGGCAAAACAGCCCCAGCATTTT; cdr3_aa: CSAKPGQGAKQPQHF
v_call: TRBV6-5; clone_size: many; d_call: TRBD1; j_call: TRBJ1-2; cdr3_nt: TGTGCCAGCAGTTACTCCGGGACAGGAAACTATGGCTACACCTTC; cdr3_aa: CASSYSGTGNYGYTF
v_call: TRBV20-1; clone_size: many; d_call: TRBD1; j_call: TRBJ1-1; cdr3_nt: TGCAGTGCTAGGAGGACAGGGGGCTATATGAACACTGAAGCTTTCTTT; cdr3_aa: CSARRTGGYMNTEAFF
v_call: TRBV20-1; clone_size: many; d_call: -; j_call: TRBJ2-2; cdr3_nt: TGCAGTGCTAGAGATGGGGGACTTTACACCGGGGAGCTGTTTTTT; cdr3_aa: CSARDGGLYTGELFF
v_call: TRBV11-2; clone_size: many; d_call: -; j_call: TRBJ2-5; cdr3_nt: TGTGCCAGCAGCTCCCCCGACATCCAAGAGACCCAGTACTTC; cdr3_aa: CASSSPDIQETQYF
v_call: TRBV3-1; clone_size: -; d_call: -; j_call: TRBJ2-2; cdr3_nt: TGTGCCAGCAGCCAAGACCTAGACGGGAGTTACACCGGGGAGCTGTTTTTT; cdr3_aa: CASSQDLDGSYTGELFF
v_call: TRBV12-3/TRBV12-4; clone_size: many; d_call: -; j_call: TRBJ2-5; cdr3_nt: TGTGCCAGCAGTTCATGGACCCGTGGAGAGACCCAGTACTTC; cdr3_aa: CASSSWTRGETQYF
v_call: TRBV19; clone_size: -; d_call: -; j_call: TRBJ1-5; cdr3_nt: TGTGCCAGTAGTATAGTTAGGTATAGCAATCAGCCCCAGCATTTT; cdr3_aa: CASSIVRYSNQPQHF
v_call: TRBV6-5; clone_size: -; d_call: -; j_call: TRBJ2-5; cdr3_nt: TGTGCCAGCAGTTACGCCCTCCAAGAGACCCAGTACTTC; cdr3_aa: CASSYALQETQYF
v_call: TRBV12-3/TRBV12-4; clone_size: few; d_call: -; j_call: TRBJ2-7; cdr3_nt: TGTGCCAGCAGCTCGCCGGGGCCCGACGAGCAGTACTTC; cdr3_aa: CASSSPGPDEQYF